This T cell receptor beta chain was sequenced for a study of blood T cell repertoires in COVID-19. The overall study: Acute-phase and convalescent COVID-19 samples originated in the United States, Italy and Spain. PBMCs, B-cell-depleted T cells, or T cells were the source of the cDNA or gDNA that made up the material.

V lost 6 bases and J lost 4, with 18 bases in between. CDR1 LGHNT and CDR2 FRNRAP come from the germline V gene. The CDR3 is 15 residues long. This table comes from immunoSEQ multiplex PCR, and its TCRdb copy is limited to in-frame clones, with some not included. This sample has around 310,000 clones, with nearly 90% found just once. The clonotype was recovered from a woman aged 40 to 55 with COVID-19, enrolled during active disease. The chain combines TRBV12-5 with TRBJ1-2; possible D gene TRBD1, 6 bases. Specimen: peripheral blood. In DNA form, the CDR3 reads TGTGCTAGTGGATCCGGACAGCCAACTTTCTATGGCTACACCTTC. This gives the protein CASGSGQPTFYGYTF.